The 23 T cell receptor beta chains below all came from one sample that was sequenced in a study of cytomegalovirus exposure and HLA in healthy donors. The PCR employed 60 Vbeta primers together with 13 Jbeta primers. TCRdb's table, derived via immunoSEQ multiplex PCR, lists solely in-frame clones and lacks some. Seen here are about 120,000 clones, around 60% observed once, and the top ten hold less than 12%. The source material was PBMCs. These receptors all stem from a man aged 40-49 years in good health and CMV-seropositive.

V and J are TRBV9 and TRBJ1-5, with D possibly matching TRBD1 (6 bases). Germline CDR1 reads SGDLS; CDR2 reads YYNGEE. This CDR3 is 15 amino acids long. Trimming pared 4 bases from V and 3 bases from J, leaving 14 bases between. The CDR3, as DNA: TGTGCCAGCAGCCCACAGGGACGACACAATCAGCCCCAGCATTTT. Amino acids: CASSPQGRHNQPQHF.

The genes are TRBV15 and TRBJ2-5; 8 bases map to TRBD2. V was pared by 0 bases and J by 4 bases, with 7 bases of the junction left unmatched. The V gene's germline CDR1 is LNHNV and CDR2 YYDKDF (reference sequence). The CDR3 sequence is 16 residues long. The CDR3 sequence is CATSRDRGLERETQYF. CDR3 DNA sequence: TGTGCCACCAGCAGAGATCGGGGACTAGAGAGAGAGACCCAGTACTTC.

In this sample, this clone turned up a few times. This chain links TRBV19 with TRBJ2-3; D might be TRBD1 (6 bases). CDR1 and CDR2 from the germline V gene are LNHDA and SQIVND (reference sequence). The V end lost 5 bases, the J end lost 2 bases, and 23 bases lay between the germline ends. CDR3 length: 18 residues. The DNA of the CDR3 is TGTGCCAGTAGTCAATACTTTCCGGGACACCCCTTCACAGATACGCAGTATTTT. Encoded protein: CASSQYFPGHPFTDTQYF.

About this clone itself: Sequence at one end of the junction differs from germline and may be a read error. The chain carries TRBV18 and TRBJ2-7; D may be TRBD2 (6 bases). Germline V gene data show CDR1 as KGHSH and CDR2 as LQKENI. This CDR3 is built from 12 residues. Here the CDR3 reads CASSPAGREQHF. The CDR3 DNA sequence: TGTGCCAGCTCACCAGCGGGGCGCGAGCAGCACTTC.

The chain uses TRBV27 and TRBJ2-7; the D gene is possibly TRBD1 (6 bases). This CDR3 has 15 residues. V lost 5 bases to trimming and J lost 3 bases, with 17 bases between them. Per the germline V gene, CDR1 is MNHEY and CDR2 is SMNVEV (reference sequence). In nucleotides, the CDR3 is TGTGCCAGCAGTCCCACCCAGGACAGCTACTACGAGCAGTACTTC. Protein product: CASSPTQDSYYEQYF.

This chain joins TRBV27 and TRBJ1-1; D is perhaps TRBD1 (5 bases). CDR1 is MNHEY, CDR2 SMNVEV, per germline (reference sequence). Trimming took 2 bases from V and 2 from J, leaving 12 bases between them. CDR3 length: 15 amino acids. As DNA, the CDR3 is TGTGCCAGCAGTTTAAAGCCAACAGGAAACACTGAAGCTTTCTTT. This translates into CASSLKPTGNTEAFF.

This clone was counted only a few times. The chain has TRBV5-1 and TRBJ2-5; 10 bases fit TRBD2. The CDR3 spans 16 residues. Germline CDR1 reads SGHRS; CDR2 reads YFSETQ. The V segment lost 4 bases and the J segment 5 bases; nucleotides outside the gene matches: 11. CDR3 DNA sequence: TGCGCCAGCAGCCCCCAGGGACTAGCGATGGAGGAGACCCAGTACTTC. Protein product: CASSPQGLAMEETQYF.

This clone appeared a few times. The CDR3 DNA is TGTGCCAGCAGGATTCCGGGGGACGCGAACACCGGGGAGCTGTTTTTT. Its protein is CASRIPGDANTGELFF. This chain uses TRBV28 with TRBJ2-2; tentatively, D is TRBD2 (6 bases). V was clipped by 6 bases and J by 0 bases, with 14 bases between them. The CDR3 runs to 16 residues. CDR1 is MDHEN, CDR2 SYDVKM, per germline.

The CDR3 here is CASSPQMNTEAFF. The CDR3 DNA follows: TGTGCCAGCAGTCCCCAGATGAACACTGAAGCTTTCTTT. J is TRBJ1-1 and V is TRBV9; D uncertain. The V and J ends lost 5 bases and 0 bases respectively, with 8 bases between them. CDR1 SGDLS and CDR2 YYNGEE come from the germline V gene. This CDR3 is built from 13 residues.

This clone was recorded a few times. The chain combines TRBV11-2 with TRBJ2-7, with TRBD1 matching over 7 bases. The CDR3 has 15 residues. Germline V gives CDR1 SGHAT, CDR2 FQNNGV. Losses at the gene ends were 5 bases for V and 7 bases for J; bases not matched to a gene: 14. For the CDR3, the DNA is TGTGCCAGCAGCGCCGACAGGGCTCGTTTCTGGGAGCAGTACTTC. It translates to CASSADRARFWEQYF.

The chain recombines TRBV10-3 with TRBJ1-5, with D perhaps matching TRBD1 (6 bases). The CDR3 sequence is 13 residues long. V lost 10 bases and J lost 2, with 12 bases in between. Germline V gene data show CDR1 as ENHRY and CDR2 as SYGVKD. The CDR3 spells CATGEGGNQPQHF. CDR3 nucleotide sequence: TGTGCCACCGGCGAGGGGGGCAATCAGCCCCAGCATTTT.

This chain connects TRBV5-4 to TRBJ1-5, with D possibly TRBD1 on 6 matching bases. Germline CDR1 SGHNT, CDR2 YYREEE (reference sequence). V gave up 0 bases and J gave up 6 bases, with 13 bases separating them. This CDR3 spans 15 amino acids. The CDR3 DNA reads TGTGCCAGCAGCTTGGGGGGACAAATTGGTCAGCCCCAGCATTTT. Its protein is CASSLGGQIGQPQHF.

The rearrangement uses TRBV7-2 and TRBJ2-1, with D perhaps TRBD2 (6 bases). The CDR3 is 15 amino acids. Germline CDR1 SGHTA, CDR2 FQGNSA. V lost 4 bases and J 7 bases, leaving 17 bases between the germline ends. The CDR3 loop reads CASSSLASLVNEQFF. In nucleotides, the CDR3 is TGTGCCAGCAGCTCCCTAGCGTCCCTAGTGAATGAGCAGTTCTTC. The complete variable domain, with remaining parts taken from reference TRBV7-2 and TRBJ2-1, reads GAGVSQSPSNKVTEKGKDVELRCDPISGHTALYWYRQSLGQGLEFLIYFQGNSAPDKSGLPSDRFSAERTGGSVSTLTIQRTQQEDSAVYLCASSSLASLVNEQFFGPGTRLTVL.

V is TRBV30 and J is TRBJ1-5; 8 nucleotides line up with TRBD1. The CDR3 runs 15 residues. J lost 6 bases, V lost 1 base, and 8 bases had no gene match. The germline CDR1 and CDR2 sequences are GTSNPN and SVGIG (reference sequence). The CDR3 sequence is CAWSDRTGRGQPQHF. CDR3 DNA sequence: TGTGCCTGGAGTGACAGGACAGGGAGAGGTCAGCCCCAGCATTTT.

This chain's CDR3 is CASRAGPDTGELFF. The CDR3 coding sequence is TGTGCCAGCAGGGCAGGGCCAGACACCGGGGAGCTGTTTTTT. The chain couples TRBV6-1 to TRBJ2-2; D possibly corresponds to TRBD1 (5 bases). The germline V and J ends were trimmed by 6 bases and 3 bases, with 11 bases remaining between them. Germline CDR1 MNHNS, CDR2 SASEGT. CDR3 length: 14 residues.

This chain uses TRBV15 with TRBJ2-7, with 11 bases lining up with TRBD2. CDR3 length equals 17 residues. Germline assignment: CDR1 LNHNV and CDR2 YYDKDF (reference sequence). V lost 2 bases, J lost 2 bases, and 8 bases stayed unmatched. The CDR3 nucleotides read TGTGCCACCAGCAGATATCGAGGGACTAGCGGAACCTACGAGCAGTACTTC. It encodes CATSRYRGTSGTYEQYF.

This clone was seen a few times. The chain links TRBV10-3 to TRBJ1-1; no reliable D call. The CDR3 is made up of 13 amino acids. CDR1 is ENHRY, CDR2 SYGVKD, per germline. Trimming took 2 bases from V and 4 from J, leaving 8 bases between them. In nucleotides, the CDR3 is TGTGCCATCAGTGAGACGGGAGGCACTGAAGCTTTCTTT. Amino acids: CAISETGGTEAFF.

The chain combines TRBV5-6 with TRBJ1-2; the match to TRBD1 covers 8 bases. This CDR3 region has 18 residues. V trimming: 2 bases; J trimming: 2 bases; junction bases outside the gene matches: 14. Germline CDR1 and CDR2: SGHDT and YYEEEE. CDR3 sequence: CASSLGFGAAGGNYGYTF. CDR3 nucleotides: TGTGCCAGCAGCTTAGGGTTCGGAGCCGCAGGGGGCAACTATGGCTACACCTTC. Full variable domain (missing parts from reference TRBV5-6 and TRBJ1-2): DAGVTQSPTHLIKTRGQQVTLRCSPKSGHDTVSWYQQALGQGPQFIFQYYEEEERQRGNFPDRFSGHQFPNYSSELNVNALLLGDSALYLCASSLGFGAAGGNYGYTFGSGTRLTVV.

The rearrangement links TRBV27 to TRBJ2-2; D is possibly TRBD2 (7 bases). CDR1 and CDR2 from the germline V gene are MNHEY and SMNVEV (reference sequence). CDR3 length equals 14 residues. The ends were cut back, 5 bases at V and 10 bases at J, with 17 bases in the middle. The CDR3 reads CASSRRGGGVELFF. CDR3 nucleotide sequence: TGTGCCAGCAGTCGGAGGGGGGGAGGCGTGGAGCTGTTTTTT.

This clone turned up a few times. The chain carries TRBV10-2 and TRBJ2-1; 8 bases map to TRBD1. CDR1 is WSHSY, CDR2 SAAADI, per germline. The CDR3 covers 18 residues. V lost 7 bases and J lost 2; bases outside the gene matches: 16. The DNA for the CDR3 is TGCGCCAGCATACCCCAAGGGGGATTGGGACAGGCCTACAATGAGCAGTTCTTC. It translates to CASIPQGGLGQAYNEQFF.

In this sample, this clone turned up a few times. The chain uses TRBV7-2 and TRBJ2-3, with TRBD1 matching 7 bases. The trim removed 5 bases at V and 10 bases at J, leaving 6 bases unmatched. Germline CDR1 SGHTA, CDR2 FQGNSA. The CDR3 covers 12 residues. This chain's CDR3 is CASSQGVGSQYF. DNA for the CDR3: TGTGCCAGCAGCCAGGGGGTGGGGTCGCAGTATTTT. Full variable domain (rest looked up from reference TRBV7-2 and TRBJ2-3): GAGVSQSPSNKVTEKGKDVELRCDPISGHTALYWYRQSLGQGLEFLIYFQGNSAPDKSGLPSDRFSAERTGGSVSTLTIQRTQQEDSAVYLCASSQGVGSQYFGPGTRLTVL.

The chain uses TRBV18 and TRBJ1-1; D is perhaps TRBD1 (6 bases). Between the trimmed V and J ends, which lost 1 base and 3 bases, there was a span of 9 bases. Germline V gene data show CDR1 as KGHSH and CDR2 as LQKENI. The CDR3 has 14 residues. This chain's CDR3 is CASSPQGVDTEAFF. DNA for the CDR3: TGTGCCAGCTCACCACAGGGGGTGGACACTGAAGCTTTCTTT.

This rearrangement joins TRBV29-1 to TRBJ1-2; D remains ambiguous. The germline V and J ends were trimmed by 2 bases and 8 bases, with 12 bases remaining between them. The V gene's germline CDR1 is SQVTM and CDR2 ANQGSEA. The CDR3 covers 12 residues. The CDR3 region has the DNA TGCAGCGTTGAAAACAGTGTCTTCGGCTACACCTTC. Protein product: CSVENSVFGYTF.